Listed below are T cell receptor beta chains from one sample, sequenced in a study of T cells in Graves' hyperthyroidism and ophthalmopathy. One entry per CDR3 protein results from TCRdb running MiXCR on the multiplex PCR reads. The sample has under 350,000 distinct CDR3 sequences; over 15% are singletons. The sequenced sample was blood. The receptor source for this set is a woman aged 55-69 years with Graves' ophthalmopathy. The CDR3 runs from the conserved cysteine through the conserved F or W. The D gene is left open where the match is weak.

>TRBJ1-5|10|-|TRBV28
CAANDQPQHF
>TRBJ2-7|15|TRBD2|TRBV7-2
CASSLILAPGDEQYF
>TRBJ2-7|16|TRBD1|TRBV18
CASSLTTGARSYEQYF
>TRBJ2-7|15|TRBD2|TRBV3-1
CASSQVPSGGYEQYF
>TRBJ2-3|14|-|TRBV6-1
CVSRSRLGTDTQYF
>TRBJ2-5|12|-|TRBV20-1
CSASSASETQYF
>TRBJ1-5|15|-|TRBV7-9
CASSLAVGINQPQHF
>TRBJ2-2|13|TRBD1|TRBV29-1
CSAGQGGAGELFF
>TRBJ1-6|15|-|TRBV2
CASSEETQGRSPLHF
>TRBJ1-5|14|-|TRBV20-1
CSAWTAISNQPQHF
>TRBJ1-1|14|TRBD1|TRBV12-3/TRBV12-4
CASRRDRDITEAFF
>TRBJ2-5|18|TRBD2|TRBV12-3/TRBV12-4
CASSPRGTSGRFRETQYF
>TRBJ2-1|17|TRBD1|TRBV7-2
CASRYIPGQGLYNEQFF
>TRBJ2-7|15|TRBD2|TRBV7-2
CASSQERGGVDEQYF
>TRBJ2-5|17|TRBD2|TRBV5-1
CASSSGLAAMPEETQYF